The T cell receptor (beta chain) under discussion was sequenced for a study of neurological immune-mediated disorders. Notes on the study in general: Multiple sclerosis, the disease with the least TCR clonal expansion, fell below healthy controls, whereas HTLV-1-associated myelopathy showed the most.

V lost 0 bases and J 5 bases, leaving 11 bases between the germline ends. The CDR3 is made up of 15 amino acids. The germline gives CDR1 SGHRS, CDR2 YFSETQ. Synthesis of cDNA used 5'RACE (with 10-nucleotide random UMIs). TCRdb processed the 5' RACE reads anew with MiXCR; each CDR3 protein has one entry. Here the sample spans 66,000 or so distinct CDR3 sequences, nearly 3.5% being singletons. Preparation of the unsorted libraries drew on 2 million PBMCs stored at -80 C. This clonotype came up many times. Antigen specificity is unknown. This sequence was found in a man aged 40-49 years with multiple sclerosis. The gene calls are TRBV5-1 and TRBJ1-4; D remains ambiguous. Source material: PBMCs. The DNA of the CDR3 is TGCGCCAGCAGCTTGGTCGGGGTCCTGAATGAAAAACTGTTTTTT. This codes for CASSLVGVLNEKLFF.